This section outlines one T cell receptor (beta chain) sequence together with its context. Individuals aged about 18 to 95 years were recruited from 24 US areas. Participants reported their clinical history, and cohort assignment relied on those reports. The assay was immunoSEQ multiplex PCR, and TCRdb's table has in-frame clones only and misses some. The sample consists of nearly 250,000 clones, about 82% of them appearing once. This sample was taken from a study of blood T cell repertoires in COVID-19. V lost 1 base, J lost 2 bases, and 5 bases lay in between. The CDR3 length is 12 residues. Germline-derived CDR1 and CDR2 are SQVTM and ANQGSEA.

The TCR comes from a woman aged 45 to 65 with acute COVID-19. Sample: PBMCs or T cells enriched from blood (not recorded which). This sequence joins TRBV29-1 and TRBJ2-5; D uncertain. The CDR3 reads CSVEGRQETQYF. As DNA, the CDR3 is TGCAGCGTTGAAGGCAGGCAAGAGACCCAGTACTTC.